This T cell receptor beta chain derives from a study of technical replicates of blood from a few donors (dated by TCRdb to about 2017). Receptors were amplified or captured by the immunoSEQ multiplex PCR assay. TCRdb retrieved this table from immuneACCESS and kept in-frame rearrangements only. Not all clones are present; in checked studies, unresolved V genes account for under half, and no reason is known for the remainder. A total of nearly 80,000 clones appear in this sample, 96% of them only once. The ten most abundant clones make up approximately 0.32% of the sample. V and J are trimmed by 10 bases and 7 bases, and the gene matches miss 5 bases of the junction. The CDR3 sequence holds 14 residues, the cysteine and phenylalanine included. Only the CDR3 DNA is retained, 42 bases long and in frame from the first base. The germline V gene yields SGHTA for CDR1 and FQGNSA for CDR2. As regards this clone: Its antigen is unknown. Base qualities are not at hand, and no much larger clone is one base apart.

This chain joins TRBV7-2 to TRBJ2-2; 14 central nucleotides agree with TRBD2. Sequenced: T cells isolated from PBMCs. This clonotype was sampled from a human donor in good health. The sequence in DNA is TGTGCCACTTCGGGACTAGCGGGAGTCGGGGAGCTGTTTTTT. It translates as CATSGLAGVGELFF.